Ten or more counts support the clone carrying this T cell receptor (beta chain). Antigen unknown. Amplified TCR beta CDR3 regions came from RNA transcripts. RT-PCR in the first round (using the HTBI primer set) targeted the TCR CDR3. TCRdb re-called the multiplex PCR reads through MiXCR, storing one row per CDR3 protein. The table shows a few hundred thousand distinct CDR3 sequences, with 14% to 15% occurring only once. This specimen belongs to a study of T cells in Graves' hyperthyroidism and ophthalmopathy. Hyperthyroidism had been newly diagnosed in patients aged 18 to 65, and its duration was under 2 months. Orbital computed tomography, thyroid ultrasound, serum thyroxine and TRAb, and clinical symptoms together informed the diagnoses. Whole-study results and caveats: Most clonotypes that expanded in the thyroid above 0.001 also showed up in blood.

Looked up from germline, CDR1 is KGHSH and CDR2 is LQKENI. The CDR3 extends over 15 amino acids. V lost 3 bases and J 4 bases, leaving 15 bases between the germline ends. This clonotype was sampled from a woman aged 25 to 39 with Graves' hyperthyroidism. The chain combines TRBV18 with TRBJ1-2; no definite D call. The sample consisted of blood. CDR3 nucleotides: TGTGCCAGCTCACCCCCCTTCACGGCGAGCTATGGCTACACCTTC. It specifies CASSPPFTASYGYTF.